This is a list of T cell receptor beta chains from one sample in a study of blood T cell repertoires in COVID-19. Generated by immunoSEQ multiplex PCR, the TCRdb table keeps only in-frame clones and is missing some. The repertoire includes about 220,000 clones, approximately 84% of them detected once, and roughly 2.4% sits in the top ten. Sequenced material: peripheral blood. The origin of the receptors is an older woman with acute or convalescent COVID-19. Each CDR3 is given with its conserved first and last residue. The D gene is left open where the match is weak. The size field is filled for only some rows; it gives once, few, many or a size class.

once	TRBV6-5	-	14	TRBJ1-5	TGTGCCAGCAGGACCGGGACACTAAATCAGCCCCAGCATTTT	CASRTGTLNQPQHF
-	TRBV5-1	-	14	TRBJ2-3	TGCGCCAGCAGCCTGTTTATGCCCAGGGATACGCAGTATTTT	CASSLFMPRDTQYF
-	TRBV21-1	-	15	TRBJ2-1	TGTGCCAGCAGCAAAGCCGGTGAGGTTTCGGATGAGCAGTTCTTC	CASSKAGEVSDEQFF
-	TRBV4-2	-	18	TRBJ1-2	TGTGCCAGCAGCCATTCACAGGGTAGGTCAGGATCTAACTATGGCTACACCTTC	CASSHSQGRSGSNYGYTF
-	TRBV7-3	-	17	TRBJ2-1	TGTGCCAGCAGCTTAAATCCGCGAGCGGCCTCCTACAATGAGCAGTTCTTC	CASSLNPRAASYNEQFF
-	TRBV9	TRBD1	15	TRBJ1-4	TGTGCCAGCAGCGTAGGGACAGGGACAAATGAAAAACTGTTTTTT	CASSVGTGTNEKLFF
once	TRBV20-1	-	11	TRBJ1-2	TGCAGGATCGGGAAAAACTATGGCTACACCTTC	CRIGKNYGYTF
once	TRBV2	TRBD2	13	TRBJ2-1	TGTGCCAGCAATTACGGGGGGGTCAATGAGCAGTTCTTC	CASNYGGVNEQFF
once	TRBV5-6	TRBD1	16	TRBJ1-5	TGTGCCAGCAGCAGACAGGGGGCGTGGGGCAATCAGCCCCAGCATTTT	CASSRQGAWGNQPQHF
-	TRBV4-2	TRBD1	16	TRBJ2-1	TGTGCCAGCAGCCCCGAAGGGGGCACGAAACGCAATGAGCAGTTCTTC	CASSPEGGTKRNEQFF
-	TRBV12-3/TRBV12-4	-	13	TRBJ2-3	TGTGCCAGCAGTCGACAGGGCACAGATACGCAGTATTTT	CASSRQGTDTQYF
-	TRBV2	-	14	TRBJ1-5	TGTGCCAGCAGTGCAGGGGAAGTCAGTCAGCCCCAGCATTTT	CASSAGEVSQPQHF
once	TRBV7-2	TRBD2	16	TRBJ2-2	TGTGCCAGCAGGCCAACTAGCGGGGGAGGGACCGGGGAGCTGTTTTTT	CASRPTSGGGTGELFF
-	TRBV9	TRBD2	15	TRBJ2-1	TGTGCCAGCAGCCCAGTTGGGGGGGAGGATGGTGAGCAGTTCTTC	CASSPVGGEDGEQFF
-	TRBV6-5	TRBD1	15	TRBJ2-2	TGTGCCAGCAGCACCGGGACAGGGTTCACCGGGGAGCTGTTTTTT	CASSTGTGFTGELFF
-	TRBV4-3	TRBD1	14	TRBJ1-2	TGCGCCAGCAGCCAAGCCGACAGGGTGGATGGCTACACCTTC	CASSQADRVDGYTF
-	TRBV5-6	-	15	TRBJ2-7	TGTGCCAGCAGCTTGGCCGGGGTGGGCCCCCACGAGCAGTACTTC	CASSLAGVGPHEQYF
-	TRBV5-1	TRBD1	15	TRBJ1-4	TGCGCCAGCAGCTTGGATACGACAGGGGTTCAAAAACTGTTTTTT	CASSLDTTGVQKLFF
-	TRBV10-3	-	11	TRBJ1-1	TGTGCCATCAGTGAGTCCGAGGAAGCTTTCTTT	CAISESEEAFF
-	TRBV15	-	14	TRBJ1-1	TGTGCCACCAGCCTCCGACTCGGGAACACTGAAGCTTTCTTT	CATSLRLGNTEAFF
-	TRBV7-2	TRBD1	16	TRBJ2-3	TGTGCCAGCAGCCCCGGGACAGGGGGAAATTTGGATACGCAGTATTTT	CASSPGTGGNLDTQYF
-	TRBV27	-	14	TRBJ1-4	TGTGCCAGCGCGAGGGGGGGAGAGGGGGAAAAACTGTTTTTT	CASARGGEGEKLFF
once	TRBV19	-	15	TRBJ1-5	TGTGCCAGTAGACAACGGCGGGCAGCCAATCAGCCCCAGCATTTT	CASRQRRAANQPQHF
-	TRBV11-2	TRBD1	17	TRBJ1-1	TGTGCCAGCAGCCCCTCGTGGGACAGTGGAATGAACACTGAAGCTTTCTTT	CASSPSWDSGMNTEAFF
-	TRBV10-1	TRBD1	19	TRBJ1-2	TGCGCCAGCAGGATCTCCGGGACAGGGGATTTCTTCGCTAACTATGGCTACACCTTC	CASRISGTGDFFANYGYTF
once	TRBV11-1	TRBD2	16	TRBJ2-5	TGTGCCAGCAGCTTAAGGAGCGGGGGGGCAACAGAGACCCAGTACTTC	CASSLRSGGATETQYF
-	TRBV7-2	-	14	TRBJ1-2	TGTGCCAGCAGCTTAGTAGCCGGAAACTATGGCTACACCTTC	CASSLVAGNYGYTF
-	TRBV19	-	13	TRBJ1-2	TGTGCCACCAAATATGCGGGGAACTATGGCTACACCTTC	CATKYAGNYGYTF
-	TRBV9	-	15	TRBJ2-1	TGTGCCAGCAGCGTAGCGGTAGATGCCTACAATGAGCAGTTCTTC	CASSVAVDAYNEQFF
-	TRBV5-6	-	13	TRBJ1-1	TGTGCCAGCAGCTTAAGGGGGGGCACTGAAGCTTTCTTT	CASSLRGGTEAFF
-	TRBV5-1	TRBD1	15	TRBJ1-2	TGCGCCAGCAGCGTGAAGGGACAGTGGCTCCAGGGCTACACCTTC	CASSVKGQWLQGYTF
-	TRBV30	-	13	TRBJ1-6	TGTGCCTGGAGTCCTACAGGGAATTCACCCCTCCACTTT	CAWSPTGNSPLHF
few	TRBV4-1	-	16	TRBJ2-7	TGCGCCAGCAGCCAAGATCTCTGGCTGAACTCCTACGAGCAGTACTTC	CASSQDLWLNSYEQYF
-	TRBV28	TRBD1	15	TRBJ1-2	TGTGCCACTTCCCTGACAGGGGGCGCAAACTATGGCTACACCTTC	CATSLTGGANYGYTF
-	TRBV7-2	TRBD1	12	TRBJ1-6	TGTGCCAGCAGCCAGACAGGGCCACCCCTCCACTTT	CASSQTGPPLHF
once	TRBV6-5	TRBD1	15	TRBJ2-2	TGTGCCAGCGGGGGACAGGGGCATTACACCGGGGAGCTGTTTTTT	CASGGQGHYTGELFF
-	TRBV5-8	-	16	TRBJ1-5	TGTGCCAGCAGCTTGTCCGGGATCTATAGCAATCAGCCCCAGCATTTT	CASSLSGIYSNQPQHF
-	TRBV6-5	TRBD2	15	TRBJ2-2	TGTGCCAGCAATAGACAGGCGGGGGGCGTCGGGGAGCTGTTTTTT	CASNRQAGGVGELFF
-	TRBV5-4	-	14	TRBJ2-5	TGTGCCAGCAGCTCACAGCGGTACCAAGAGACCCAGTACTTC	CASSSQRYQETQYF
-	TRBV10-3	-	16	TRBJ1-2	TGTGCCATCACCCCAAGCGGTGACCCCGGGGGCTATGGCTACACCTTC	CAITPSGDPGGYGYTF
-	TRBV2	-	14	TRBJ1-1	TGTGCCAGCATTTTTGGAGGGTGGAACACTGAAGCTTTCTTT	CASIFGGWNTEAFF
-	TRBV7-9	-	17	TRBJ2-1	TGTGCCAGCAGCCGGGGTATAGGGAAAGTCTCCTACAATGAGCAGTTCTTC	CASSRGIGKVSYNEQFF
once	TRBV5-1	-	14	TRBJ2-2	TGCGCCAGCAGCGAGAGATCGAACACCGGGGAGCTGTTTTTT	CASSERSNTGELFF
-	TRBV6-5	-	14	TRBJ1-2	TGTGCCAGCAGTTACTCGACGTGGAGCTATGGCTACACCTTC	CASSYSTWSYGYTF
-	TRBV18	TRBD1	14	TRBJ2-5	TGTGCCAGCTCAAGGACAGGGGGCGCGGAGACCCAGTACTTC	CASSRTGGAETQYF